The 21 T cell receptor beta chains below were found in one sample sequenced in a study of cytomegalovirus exposure and HLA in healthy donors. The PCR was carried out with 60 Vbeta primers and 13 Jbeta primers. Sequencing was performed with immunoSEQ multiplex PCR; in TCRdb, only in-frame clones are kept and a portion is missing. The data contain approximately 88,000 clones, approximately 71% of them singletons. Material: PBMCs. Source of these receptors: a man aged 25 to 40 in good health and CMV-seronegative.

In its sample, this clone was seen once. This rearrangement joins TRBV28 to TRBJ2-3; 14 positions agree with TRBD2. CDR3 length equals 22 residues. The V gene end was trimmed by 6 bases and the J gene end by 0 bases; junction bases not matched to a gene: 20. The germline V gene has CDR1 MDHEN and CDR2 SYDVKM. CDR3 coding DNA: TGTGCCAGCAGCAGTGAAGAAGGGACTAGCGGGAGAGGGGGGGTTAGCACAGATACGCAGTATTTT. Protein sequence: CASSSEEGTSGRGGVSTDTQYF.

The chain is built from TRBV11-2 and TRBJ2-1; 10 bases are shared with TRBD2. Germline trimming cut 5 bases from V and 0 bases from J; bases unmatched to any gene: 7. CDR1 and CDR2 from the germline V gene are SGHAT and FQNNGV. The CDR3 totals 17 residues. The CDR3 coding sequence is TGTGCCAGCAGCGAATCTAGCGGGAGTCCCTCCTACAATGAGCAGTTCTTC. Its protein is CASSESSGSPSYNEQFF. Together with reference TRBV11-2 and TRBJ2-1, the CDR3 gives the full variable domain: EAGVAQSPRYKIIEKRQSVAFWCNPISGHATLYWYQQILGQGPKLLIQFQNNGVVDDSQLPKDRFSAERLKGVDSTLKIQPAKLEDSAVYLCASSESSGSPSYNEQFFGPGTRLTVL.

V gene TRBV7-8 combines with J gene TRBJ1-1; TRBD1 agrees at 8 bases. The length of the CDR3 is 14 residues. Germline V gene data show CDR1 as SGHVS and CDR2 as FQNEAQ. After removal of 0 bases from V and 8 bases from J, the junction contained 5 bases not matched to a gene. This chain's CDR3 is CASSLAQGASEAFF. The CDR3, as DNA: TGTGCCAGCAGCTTAGCGCAGGGGGCATCGGAAGCTTTCTTT.

This clone turned up a few times. Relative to the germline gene, one junction end is altered; a read error may explain this. This chain links TRBV10-3 with TRBJ2-7; D remains unclear. The germline gives CDR1 ENHRY, CDR2 SYGVKD. The CDR3 has 11 residues. In DNA form, the CDR3 reads TGTGCCATCAGTGAGTCCTCCGAGCAGTACTTC. Translation gives CAISESSEQYF.

The genes are TRBV5-1 and TRBJ1-2; tentatively, D is TRBD1 (6 bases). The CDR3 is 16 residues long. Germline loops: CDR1 SGHRS, CDR2 YFSETQ. Trimming removed 4 bases at V and 0 bases at J, with 16 bases between. The CDR3 nucleotides are TGCGCCAGCAGCCCCCACGAGGACAGTCCTAACTATGGCTACACCTTC. It is translated as CASSPHEDSPNYGYTF.

This clone came up a few times. The gene calls are TRBV6-4 and TRBJ1-5; the D is unclear. The V end was cut by 4 bases, the J end by 0 bases, with 4 bases between. The germline V gene encodes CDR1 MRHNA and CDR2 SNTAGT. The CDR3 is 13 residues long. CDR3 sequence reads: CASSGHSNQPQHF. As DNA, the CDR3 is TGTGCCAGCAGTGGACATAGCAATCAGCCCCAGCATTTT.

This chain links TRBV4-3 with TRBJ2-7; TRBD1 matches at 9 bases. CDR1 is LGHNA, CDR2 YSLEER, per germline. CDR3 length equals 15 residues. Germline trimming cut 4 bases from V and 1 base from J; bases unmatched to any gene: 5. Written as DNA, the CDR3 is TGCGCCAGCAGCCCCCGGGACAGGGAGTCCTACGAGCAGTACTTC. This sequence encodes CASSPRDRESYEQYF.

The chain links TRBV27 to TRBJ2-2, with 11 bases fitting TRBD2. Per germline, CDR1 MNHEY and CDR2 SMNVEV (reference sequence). The J segment lost 5 bases and the V segment lost 6 bases, leaving 2 bases of the junction unmatched. The CDR3 extends over 14 amino acids. As DNA, the CDR3 is TGTGCCAGCAGACTAGCGGGAGAGACCGGGGAGCTGTTTTTT. This gives the protein CASRLAGETGELFF.

The chain carries TRBV29-1 and TRBJ2-4; 8 nucleotides agree with TRBD1. Trimming at V came to 6 bases and at J to 3 bases, leaving 4 bases not matched to a gene. This CDR3 spans 13 amino acids. Germline assignment: CDR1 SQVTM and CDR2 ANQGSEA. The CDR3 DNA is TGCAGCGTGCGGGGACAGGACAAAAACATTCAGTACTTC. It yields the protein CSVRGQDKNIQYF.

The chain is built from TRBV6-4 and TRBJ2-2; D gene unclear. This CDR3 comprises 13 residues. Germline assignment: CDR1 MRHNA and CDR2 SNTAGT. V lost 5 bases and J 6 bases, leaving 10 bases between the germline ends. The CDR3 loop reads CASSRSGSGELFF. In nucleotides, the CDR3 is TGTGCCAGCAGTCGGAGTGGTTCCGGGGAGCTGTTTTTT.

The chain joins TRBV10-2 to TRBJ1-1, with D hard to call. In germline, CDR1 is WSHSY, CDR2 SAAADI. The CDR3 extends over 17 amino acids. With 6 bases removed from V and 0 bases from J, the gap between germline ends came to 20 bases. CDR3 in amino acids: CASRSIRQPLMNTEAFF. CDR3 DNA sequence: TGCGCCAGCAGAAGTATACGTCAACCTCTAATGAACACTGAAGCTTTCTTT.

J is TRBJ2-5 and V is TRBV6-5; 7 bases fit TRBD1. This CDR3 comprises 12 residues. Germline V gene data show CDR1 as MNHEY and CDR2 as SVGAGI. Trimming cost V 8 bases and J 4 bases; bases outside gene matches: 4. CDR3 DNA: TGTGCCAGCCAGGGGGATCGAGAGACCCAGTACTTC. Translating gives CASQGDRETQYF.

J is TRBJ2-7 and V is TRBV18; TRBD1 aligns across 8 bases. The length of the CDR3 is 15 residues. V shed 2 bases and J 0 bases; nucleotides not matched to a gene: 3. Per the germline V gene, CDR1 is KGHSH and CDR2 is LQKENI. In DNA, the CDR3 is TGTGCCAGCTCACCAACAGGGGGTAGCTCCTACGAGCAGTACTTC. Translating it yields CASSPTGGSSYEQYF. The full variable domain, rest sourced from reference TRBV18 and TRBJ2-7, is NAGVMQNPRHLVRRRGQEARLRCSPMKGHSHVYWYRQLPEEGLKFMVYLQKENIIDESGMPKERFSAEFPKEGPSILRIQQVVRGDSAAYFCASSPTGGSSYEQYFGPGTRLTVT.

The CDR3 coding sequence is TGTGCCAGCAGTCGGACAGGGAATAATGAAAAACTGTTTTTT. Encoded protein: CASSRTGNNEKLFF. The chain is built from TRBV2 and TRBJ1-4; TRBD1 aligns across 8 bases. Per the germline V gene, CDR1 is SNHLY and CDR2 is FYNNEI. The CDR3 loop spans 14 amino acids. V was pared by 5 bases and J by 4 bases, with 3 bases of the junction left unmatched.

A few counts support this clone. The chain uses TRBV11-1 and TRBJ1-1; no reliable D call. Per germline, CDR1 SGHAT and CDR2 FQDESV (reference sequence). Trimming removed 3 bases at V and 3 bases at J, with 8 bases between. The CDR3 has 13 residues. The CDR3 DNA sequence: TGTGCCAGCAGCTTCGGGGAAGACACTGAAGCTTTCTTT. It encodes CASSFGEDTEAFF.

J is TRBJ2-2 and V is TRBV30, with a possible D match to TRBD2 (6 bases). Germline V gene lookup returns CDR1 GTSNPN and CDR2 SVGIG (reference sequence). The CDR3 sequence is 17 residues long. Trimming removed 2 bases at V and 1 base at J, with 17 bases between. CDR3 sequence reads: CAWSRGGVSGNTGELFF. The CDR3 coding sequence is TGTGCCTGGAGTCGGGGAGGCGTTAGCGGGAACACCGGGGAGCTGTTTTTT.

The chain's CDR3 is CASSPRYEALSYEQYF. The CDR3 bases are TGCGCCAGCAGCCCCAGATATGAGGCCCTCTCCTACGAGCAGTACTTC. The rearrangement joins TRBV4-1 to TRBJ2-7; D not certain. V lost 4 bases and J lost 0, with 16 bases in between. The CDR3 has 16 residues. CDR1 MGHRA and CDR2 YSYEKL come from the germline V gene.

This clone showed up just a few times. The chain recombines TRBV9 with TRBJ2-2; D uncertain. The CDR3 is 13 residues long. The V and J ends lost 2 bases and 5 bases respectively, with 7 bases between them. Germline CDR1 SGDLS, CDR2 YYNGEE. CDR3 residues: CASSVRGTGELFF. The CDR3 nucleotides read TGTGCCAGCAGCGTTAGAGGAACCGGGGAGCTGTTTTTT. Filled out from reference TRBV9 and TRBJ2-2, the complete variable domain reads DSGVTQTPKHLITATGQRVTLRCSPRSGDLSVYWYQQSLDQGLQFLIQYYNGEERAKGNILERFSAQQFPDLHSELNLSSLELGDSALYFCASSVRGTGELFFGEGSRLTVL.

The V call is TRBV7-9, the J call TRBJ2-3; tentative D call: TRBD1 (6 bases). Germline CDR1 is SEHNR and CDR2 is FQNEAQ (reference sequence). V dropped 8 bases and J dropped 3 bases, with 24 bases sitting between them. This CDR3 has 17 amino acids. CDR3 in amino acids: CASGLESGGRSTDTQYF. The DNA of the CDR3 is TGTGCCAGCGGCCTAGAGAGTGGGGGCCGATCGACAGATACGCAGTATTTT.

This clone was found a few times. The chain's CDR3 is CASSEAPGQSYEQYF. Written as DNA, the CDR3 is TGTGCCAGCAGTGAAGCGCCGGGACAGTCCTACGAGCAGTACTTC. The chain is built from TRBV2 and TRBJ2-7; 7 nucleotides agree with TRBD1. J was trimmed by 1 base and V by 0 bases; bases with no gene match: 3. The germline gives CDR1 SNHLY, CDR2 FYNNEI. The CDR3 is made up of 15 amino acids.

The rearrangement uses TRBV30 and TRBJ2-7; D is possibly TRBD1 (5 bases). The CDR3 consists of 13 residues. V was pared by 0 bases and J by 3 bases, with 9 bases between. Germline V CDR1 and CDR2: GTSNPN, SVGIG (reference sequence). As DNA, the CDR3 is TGTGCCTGGAGTGTACAAGACAGCTACGAGCAGTACTTC. The encoded protein is CAWSVQDSYEQYF.